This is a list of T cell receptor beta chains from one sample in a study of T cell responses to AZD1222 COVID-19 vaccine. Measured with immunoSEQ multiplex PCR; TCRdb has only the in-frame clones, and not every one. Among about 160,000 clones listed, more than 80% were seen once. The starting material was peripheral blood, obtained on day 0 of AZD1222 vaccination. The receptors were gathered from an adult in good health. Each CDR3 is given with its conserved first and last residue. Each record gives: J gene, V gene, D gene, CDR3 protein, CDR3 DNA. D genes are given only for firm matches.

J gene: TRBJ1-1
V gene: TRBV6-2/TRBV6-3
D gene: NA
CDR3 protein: CASSYPGYTEAFF
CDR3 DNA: TGTGCCAGCAGTTACCCGGGGTACACTGAAGCTTTCTTT

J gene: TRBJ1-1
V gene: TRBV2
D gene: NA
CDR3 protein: CASSDTEGGTEAFF
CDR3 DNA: TGTGCCAGCAGTGATACCGAAGGTGGGACTGAAGCTTTCTTT

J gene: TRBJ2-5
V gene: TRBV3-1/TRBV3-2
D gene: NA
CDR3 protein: CASSLRRGETQYF
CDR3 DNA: TGTGCCAGCAGCCTTCGACGGGGGGAGACCCAGTACTTC

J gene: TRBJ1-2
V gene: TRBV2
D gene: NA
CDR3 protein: CASSEWSGVGYTF
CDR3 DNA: TGTGCCAGCAGTGAATGGTCAGGGGTTGGCTACACCTTC

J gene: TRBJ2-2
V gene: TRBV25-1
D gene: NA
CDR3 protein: CASMNQGGGELFF
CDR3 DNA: TGTGCCAGCATGAATCAGGGCGGCGGGGAGCTGTTTTTT

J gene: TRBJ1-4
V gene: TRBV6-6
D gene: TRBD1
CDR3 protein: CASSRDRVVTEKLFF
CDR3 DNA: TGTGCCAGCAGTCGGGACAGGGTTGTGACTGAAAAACTGTTTTTT

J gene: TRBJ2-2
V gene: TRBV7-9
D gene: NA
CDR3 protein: CASSLAFYRGPNTGELFF
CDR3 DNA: TGTGCCAGCAGCTTAGCGTTTTATCGGGGTCCCAACACCGGGGAGCTGTTTTTT

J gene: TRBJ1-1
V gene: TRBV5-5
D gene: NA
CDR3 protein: CASSFGPMNTEAFF
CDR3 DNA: TGTGCCAGCAGCTTCGGCCCCATGAACACTGAAGCTTTCTTT

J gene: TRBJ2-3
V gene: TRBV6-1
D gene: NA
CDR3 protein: CASSEARSSGDTQYF
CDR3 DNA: TGTGCCAGCAGTGAAGCCCGGTCCAGCGGTGATACGCAGTATTTT

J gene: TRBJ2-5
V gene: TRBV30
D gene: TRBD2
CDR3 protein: CAWSLGTIQTQYF
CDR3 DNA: TGTGCCTGGAGCTTGGGGACTATACAGACCCAGTACTTC

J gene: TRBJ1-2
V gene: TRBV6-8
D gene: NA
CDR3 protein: CASSYSVARGSPPNYGYTF
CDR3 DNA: TGTGCCAGCAGTTATTCGGTCGCCAGGGGTAGTCCCCCTAACTATGGCTACACCTTC

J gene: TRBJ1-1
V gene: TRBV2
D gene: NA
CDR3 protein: CATEDMRSAEAFF
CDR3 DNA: TGTGCCACCGAGGACATGCGCAGCGCTGAAGCTTTCTTT

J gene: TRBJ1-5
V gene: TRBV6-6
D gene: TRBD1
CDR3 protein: CASQDRRGVSNQPQHF
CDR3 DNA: TGTGCCAGCCAGGACAGGCGAGGTGTTAGCAATCAGCCCCAGCATTTT

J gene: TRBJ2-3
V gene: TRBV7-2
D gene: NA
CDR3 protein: CASSSDFTVGTDTQYF
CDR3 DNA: TGTGCCAGCAGCTCCGACTTCACCGTCGGCACAGATACGCAGTATTTT

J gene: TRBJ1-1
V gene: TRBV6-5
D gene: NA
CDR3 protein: CASKGGGTEAFF
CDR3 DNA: TGTGCCAGCAAGGGGGGTGGCACTGAAGCTTTCTTT

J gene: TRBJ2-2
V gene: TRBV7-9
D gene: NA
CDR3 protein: CAKGTQAGELFF
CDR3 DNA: TGTGCTAAGGGGACTCAAGCAGGGGAGCTGTTTTTT